This T cell receptor (beta chain) stems from a study of a mutant IDH1 vaccine in newly diagnosed glioma. Study at large: The earlier regimen, radiotherapy, temozolomide, or both, was most often both. Findings and limits, study-wide: Immune responses induced by the vaccine were seen in 93.3% of patients, spanning multiple MHC alleles.

Generated by immunoSEQ multiplex PCR, the TCRdb table keeps only in-frame clones and is missing some. This table holds more than 25,000 clones, approximately 90% found once. The germline CDR1 and CDR2 sequences are MGHRA and YSYEKL. The CDR3 is made up of 14 amino acids. V lost 0 bases and J lost 0, with 6 bases in between. Of note for this clone: Its antigen is unknown.

The time point denotes: week 5, during vaccination. What each vaccine dose contained was 300 ug of mutant IDH1 20-mer peptide, accompanied by topical imiquimod. The source is a woman in her thirties or forties with glioma. Some clones in this sample may be carry-over from other donors' samples. The J gene is TRBJ2-7, the V gene TRBV4-1; D gene ambiguous. Material: peripheral blood mononuclear cells (PBMCs), obtained from a glioma patient whose treatment included an IDH1 peptide vaccine. As DNA, the CDR3 is TGCGCCAGCAGCCAAGAACAAAGCTCCTACGAGCAGTACTTC. Translating it yields CASSQEQSSYEQYF.